Listed below are T cell receptor beta chains from one sample, sequenced in a study of blood T cells in healthy people across ages. TCRdb ran MiXCR on the 5' RACE reads and lists one entry per CDR3 protein. Among about 1.7 million distinct CDR3 sequences listed, under 30% were seen once. The sequencing input was blood. The receptor source for this set is a woman aged 30 to 39 in good health. CDR3s include the opening cysteine and the closing phenylalanine or tryptophan. The order of the fields is D gene, J gene, CDR3 length, V gene, clone size, CDR3 protein, CDR3 DNA. A D gene is named only where the DNA matches it firmly. Not every row has a clone size; where given, it reads once, few, many or a size class.

D gene: -
J gene: TRBJ2-4
CDR3 length: 15
V gene: TRBV7-2
clone size: many
CDR3 protein: CASSLAGTAKNIQYF
CDR3 DNA: TGTGCCAGCAGCCTTGCCGGGACCGCGAAAAACATTCAGTACTTC

D gene: TRBD2
J gene: TRBJ2-3
CDR3 length: 16
V gene: TRBV11-2
clone size: -
CDR3 protein: CASSTSGTHPPDTQYF
CDR3 DNA: TGTGCCAGCAGTACTAGCGGAACCCACCCCCCAGATACGCAGTATTTT

D gene: TRBD2
J gene: TRBJ2-3
CDR3 length: 17
V gene: TRBV6-6
clone size: many
CDR3 protein: CASSQTLTSGNPDTQYF
CDR3 DNA: TGTGCCAGCAGCCAAACTTTGACTAGCGGGAACCCAGATACGCAGTATTTT

D gene: TRBD2
J gene: TRBJ2-7
CDR3 length: 17
V gene: TRBV5-1
clone size: -
CDR3 protein: CASSSYLAGGFSYEQYF
CDR3 DNA: TGCGCCAGCAGCTCGTACTTAGCGGGGGGATTCTCCTACGAGCAGTACTTC

D gene: -
J gene: TRBJ1-3
CDR3 length: 14
V gene: TRBV11-2
clone size: -
CDR3 protein: CASSLEGFGNTIYF
CDR3 DNA: TGTGCCAGCAGCTTAGAGGGCTTTGGAAACACCATATATTTT

D gene: TRBD2
J gene: TRBJ2-7
CDR3 length: 13
V gene: TRBV10-3
clone size: many
CDR3 protein: CAISRLAGDEQYF
CDR3 DNA: TGTGCCATCAGTAGACTAGCGGGAGACGAGCAGTACTTC

D gene: TRBD2
J gene: TRBJ2-5
CDR3 length: 15
V gene: TRBV10-3
clone size: many
CDR3 protein: CAIRGLAGDSETQYF
CDR3 DNA: TGTGCCATCAGGGGACTAGCGGGAGATAGTGAGACCCAGTACTTC

D gene: -
J gene: TRBJ2-6
CDR3 length: 17
V gene: TRBV7-3
clone size: -
CDR3 protein: CASSLGSPYSGANVLTF
CDR3 DNA: TGTGCCAGCAGCCTGGGGTCTCCCTACTCTGGGGCCAACGTCCTGACTTTC

D gene: -
J gene: TRBJ2-3
CDR3 length: 13
V gene: TRBV30
clone size: few
CDR3 protein: CAWSVRGINTQYF
CDR3 DNA: TGTGCCTGGAGTGTACGAGGGATAAATACGCAGTATTTT

D gene: TRBD1
J gene: TRBJ1-2
CDR3 length: 13
V gene: TRBV29-1
clone size: many
CDR3 protein: CSVEDGQGDGYTF
CDR3 DNA: TGCAGCGTTGAAGATGGCCAGGGGGATGGCTACACCTTC

D gene: -
J gene: TRBJ2-3
CDR3 length: 16
V gene: TRBV10-1
clone size: few
CDR3 protein: CASSESLAVATDTQYF
CDR3 DNA: TGCGCCAGCAGTGAGTCTTTGGCGGTGGCCACAGATACGCAGTATTTT

D gene: -
J gene: TRBJ2-5
CDR3 length: 15
V gene: TRBV15
clone size: many
CDR3 protein: CATSPRRTKQETQYF
CDR3 DNA: TGTGCCACCAGCCCCCGGAGGACCAAGCAAGAGACCCAGTACTTC

D gene: -
J gene: TRBJ2-2
CDR3 length: 14
V gene: TRBV5-1
clone size: once
CDR3 protein: CASSPGQTTGELFF
CDR3 DNA: TGCGCCAGCAGCCCAGGACAGACTACCGGGGAGCTGTTTTTT

D gene: TRBD2
J gene: TRBJ2-5
CDR3 length: 14
V gene: TRBV20-1
clone size: -
CDR3 protein: CCAPTSGYQETQYF
CDR3 DNA: TGCTGTGCTCCGACTAGCGGGTACCAAGAGACCCAGTACTTC

D gene: -
J gene: TRBJ2-7
CDR3 length: 15
V gene: TRBV4-3
clone size: many
CDR3 protein: CASSQGPRGSYEQYF
CDR3 DNA: TGCGCCAGCAGCCAAGGACCCAGGGGCTCCTACGAGCAGTACTTC

D gene: -
J gene: TRBJ1-1
CDR3 length: 14
V gene: TRBV6-2/TRBV6-3
clone size: -
CDR3 protein: CASSYGRLNTEAFF
CDR3 DNA: TGTGCCAGCAGTTACGGACGGCTGAACACTGAAGCTTTCTTT

D gene: -
J gene: TRBJ2-6
CDR3 length: 18
V gene: TRBV9
clone size: few
CDR3 protein: CASSVTTPGRSGANVLTF
CDR3 DNA: TGTGCCAGCAGCGTAACAACACCTGGGAGATCTGGGGCCAACGTCCTGACTTTC

D gene: -
J gene: TRBJ1-1
CDR3 length: 13
V gene: TRBV2
clone size: few
CDR3 protein: CASSRDILAEAFF
CDR3 DNA: TGTGCCAGCAGTCGGGACATCCTAGCTGAAGCTTTCTTT

D gene: -
J gene: TRBJ1-5
CDR3 length: 13
V gene: TRBV4-3
clone size: few
CDR3 protein: CASSQDTDQPQHF
CDR3 DNA: TGCGCCAGCAGCCAGGACACCGATCAGCCCCAGCATTTT

D gene: TRBD2
J gene: TRBJ2-5
CDR3 length: 14
V gene: TRBV5-1
clone size: few
CDR3 protein: CASNPTSGEETQYF
CDR3 DNA: TGCGCCAGCAACCCGACTAGCGGGGAAGAGACCCAGTACTTC

D gene: TRBD1
J gene: TRBJ1-1
CDR3 length: 14
V gene: TRBV10-3
clone size: -
CDR3 protein: CAISLDRANTEAFF
CDR3 DNA: TGTGCCATCAGTCTGGACAGGGCAAACACTGAAGCTTTCTTT

D gene: -
J gene: TRBJ1-4
CDR3 length: 13
V gene: TRBV20-1
clone size: -
CDR3 protein: CSARETSNEKLFF
CDR3 DNA: TGCAGTGCTAGAGAGACTTCTAATGAAAAACTGTTTTTT

D gene: -
J gene: TRBJ1-5
CDR3 length: 14
V gene: TRBV7-2
clone size: few
CDR3 protein: CASSSWTENQPQHF
CDR3 DNA: TGTGCCAGCAGCTCCTGGACAGAAAATCAGCCCCAGCATTTT

D gene: TRBD1
J gene: TRBJ2-7
CDR3 length: 13
V gene: TRBV30
clone size: few
CDR3 protein: CAWSVTGTYEQYF
CDR3 DNA: TGTGCCTGGAGTGTGACAGGGACCTACGAGCAGTACTTC

D gene: -
J gene: TRBJ1-1
CDR3 length: 15
V gene: TRBV7-2
clone size: few
CDR3 protein: CASSHRERSGPEAFF
CDR3 DNA: TGTGCCAGCAGCCATAGGGAGAGGAGCGGGCCTGAAGCTTTCTTT

D gene: -
J gene: TRBJ1-5
CDR3 length: 13
V gene: TRBV29-1
clone size: -
CDR3 protein: CSVAVASNQPQHF
CDR3 DNA: TGCAGCGTTGCCGTGGCGAGCAATCAGCCCCAGCATTTT

D gene: -
J gene: TRBJ1-2
CDR3 length: 13
V gene: TRBV27
clone size: few
CDR3 protein: CASSDGLRYGYTF
CDR3 DNA: TGTGCCAGCAGCGACGGTCTTCGCTATGGCTACACCTTC

D gene: TRBD1
J gene: TRBJ1-2
CDR3 length: 17
V gene: TRBV14
clone size: few
CDR3 protein: CASSQFGTASPRHGYTF
CDR3 DNA: TGTGCCAGCAGCCAATTCGGGACAGCTTCCCCCAGGCATGGCTACACCTTC

D gene: -
J gene: TRBJ1-5
CDR3 length: 16
V gene: TRBV6-2/TRBV6-3
clone size: many
CDR3 protein: CASSKTGVGTNQPQHF
CDR3 DNA: TGTGCCAGCAGTAAGACAGGAGTGGGGACAAATCAGCCCCAGCATTTT

D gene: -
J gene: TRBJ2-2
CDR3 length: 15
V gene: TRBV12-3/TRBV12-4
clone size: -
CDR3 protein: CASTAQFGSTGELFF
CDR3 DNA: TGTGCCAGCACCGCACAGTTCGGGAGCACCGGGGAGCTGTTTTTT

D gene: TRBD1
J gene: TRBJ2-6
CDR3 length: 18
V gene: TRBV4-2
clone size: few
CDR3 protein: CASTRQGEYNSGANVLTF
CDR3 DNA: TGTGCCAGCACAAGACAGGGGGAGTATAACTCTGGGGCCAACGTCCTGACTTTC

D gene: TRBD2
J gene: TRBJ2-7
CDR3 length: 15
V gene: TRBV7-2
clone size: -
CDR3 protein: CASSLASGGAFEQYF
CDR3 DNA: TGTGCCAGCAGCTTGGCTAGCGGGGGGGCTTTCGAGCAGTACTTC